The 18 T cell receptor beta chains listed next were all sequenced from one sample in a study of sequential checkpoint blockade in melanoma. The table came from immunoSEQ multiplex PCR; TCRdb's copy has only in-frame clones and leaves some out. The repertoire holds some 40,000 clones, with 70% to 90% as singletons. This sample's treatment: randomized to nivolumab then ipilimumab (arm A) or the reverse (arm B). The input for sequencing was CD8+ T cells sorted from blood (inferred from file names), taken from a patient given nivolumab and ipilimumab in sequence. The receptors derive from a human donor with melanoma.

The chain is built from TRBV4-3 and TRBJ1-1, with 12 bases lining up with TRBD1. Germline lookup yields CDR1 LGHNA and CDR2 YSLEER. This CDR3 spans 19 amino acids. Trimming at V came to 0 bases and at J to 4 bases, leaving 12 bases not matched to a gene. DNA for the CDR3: TGCGCCAGCAGCCAAGATCTGCCGGGACAGGGGGCGGTAGGCACTGAAGCTTTCTTT. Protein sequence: CASSQDLPGQGAVGTEAFF.

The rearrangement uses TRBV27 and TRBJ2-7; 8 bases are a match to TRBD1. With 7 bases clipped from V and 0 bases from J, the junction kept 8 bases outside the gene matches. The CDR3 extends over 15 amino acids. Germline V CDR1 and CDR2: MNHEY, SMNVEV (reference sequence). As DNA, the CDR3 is TGTGCCAGCACCCCTGACAGGGGCAGCTCCTACGAGCAGTACTTC. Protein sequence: CASTPDRGSSYEQYF.

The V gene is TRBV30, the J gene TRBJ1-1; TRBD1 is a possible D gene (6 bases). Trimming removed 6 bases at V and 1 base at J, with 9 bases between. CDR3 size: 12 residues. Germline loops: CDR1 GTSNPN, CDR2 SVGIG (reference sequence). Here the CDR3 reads CACTDRNTEAFF. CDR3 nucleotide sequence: TGTGCCTGCACGGACAGGAACACTGAAGCTTTCTTT.

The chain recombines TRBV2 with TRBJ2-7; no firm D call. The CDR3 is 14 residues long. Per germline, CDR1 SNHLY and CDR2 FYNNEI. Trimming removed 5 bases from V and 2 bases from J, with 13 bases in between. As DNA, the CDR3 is TGTGCCAGCAGTACAGCCTTTATTACCTACGAGCAGTACTTC. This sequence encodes CASSTAFITYEQYF.

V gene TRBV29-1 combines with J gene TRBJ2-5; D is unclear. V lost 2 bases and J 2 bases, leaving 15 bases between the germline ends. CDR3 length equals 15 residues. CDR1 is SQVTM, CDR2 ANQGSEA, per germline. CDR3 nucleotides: TGCAGCGTTGAATTGCACTGGCCAGCGCAAGAGACCCAGTACTTC. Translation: CSVELHWPAQETQYF.

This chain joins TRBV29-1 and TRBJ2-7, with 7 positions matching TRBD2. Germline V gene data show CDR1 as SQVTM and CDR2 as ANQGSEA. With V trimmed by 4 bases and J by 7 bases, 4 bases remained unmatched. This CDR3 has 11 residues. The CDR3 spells CSVVWGGEQYV. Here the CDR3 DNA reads TGCAGCGTTGTGTGGGGAGGGGAGCAGTACGTC.

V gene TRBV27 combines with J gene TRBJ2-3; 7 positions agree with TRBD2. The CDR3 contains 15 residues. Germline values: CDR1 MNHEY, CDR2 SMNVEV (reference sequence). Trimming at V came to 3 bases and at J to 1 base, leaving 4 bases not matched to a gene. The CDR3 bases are TGTGCCAGCAGTTTTAATCTAGCGGGCACAGATACGCAGTATTTT. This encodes CASSFNLAGTDTQYF.

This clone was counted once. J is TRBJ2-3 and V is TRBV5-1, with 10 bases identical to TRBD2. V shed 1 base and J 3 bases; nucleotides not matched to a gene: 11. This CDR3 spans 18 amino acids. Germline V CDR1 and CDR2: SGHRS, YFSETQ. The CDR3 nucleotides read TGCGCCAGCAGCTTGAATCCAGCGGGAGGGCCACGGACAGATACGCAGTATTTT. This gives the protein CASSLNPAGGPRTDTQYF.

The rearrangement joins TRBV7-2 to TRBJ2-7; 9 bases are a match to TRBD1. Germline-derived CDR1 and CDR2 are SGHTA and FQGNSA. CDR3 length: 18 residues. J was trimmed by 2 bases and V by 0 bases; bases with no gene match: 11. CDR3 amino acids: CASSLASIPRQGAYEQYF. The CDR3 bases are TGTGCCAGCAGCTTAGCGTCAATTCCCCGACAGGGGGCCTACGAGCAGTACTTC.

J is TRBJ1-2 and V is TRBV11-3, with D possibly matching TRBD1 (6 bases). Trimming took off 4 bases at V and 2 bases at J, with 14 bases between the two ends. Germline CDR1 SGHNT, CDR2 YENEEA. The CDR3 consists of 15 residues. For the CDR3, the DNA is TGTGCCAGCAGCTCACCGGGACAAATCAACTATGGCTACACCTTC. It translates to CASSSPGQINYGYTF.

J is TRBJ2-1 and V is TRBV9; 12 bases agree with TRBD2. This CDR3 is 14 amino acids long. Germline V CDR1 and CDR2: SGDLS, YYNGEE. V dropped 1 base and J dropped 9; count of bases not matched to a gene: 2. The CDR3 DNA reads TGTGCCAGCAGCGTACTAGCGGGAGGGCGTGAGCAGTTCTTC. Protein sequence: CASSVLAGGREQFF.

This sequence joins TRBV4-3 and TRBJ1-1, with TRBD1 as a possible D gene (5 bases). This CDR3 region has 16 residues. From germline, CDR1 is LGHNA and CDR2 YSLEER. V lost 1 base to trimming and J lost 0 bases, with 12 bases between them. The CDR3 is CASSQVHWGMNTEAFF. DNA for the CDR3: TGCGCCAGCAGCCAAGTTCATTGGGGCATGAACACTGAAGCTTTCTTT.

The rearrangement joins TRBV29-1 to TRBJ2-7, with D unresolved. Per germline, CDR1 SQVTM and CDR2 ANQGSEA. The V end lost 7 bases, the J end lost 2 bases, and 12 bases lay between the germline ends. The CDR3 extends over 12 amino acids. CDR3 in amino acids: CSALAATYEQYF. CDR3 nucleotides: TGCAGCGCCCTGGCGGCAACCTACGAGCAGTACTTC.

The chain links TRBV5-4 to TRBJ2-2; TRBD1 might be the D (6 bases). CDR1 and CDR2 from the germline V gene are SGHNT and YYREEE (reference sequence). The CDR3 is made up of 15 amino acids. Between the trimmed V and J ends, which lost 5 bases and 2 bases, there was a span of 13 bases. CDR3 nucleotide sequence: TGTGCCAGCAGTCAAACAGGGATAAACACCGGGGAGCTGTTTTTT. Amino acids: CASSQTGINTGELFF.

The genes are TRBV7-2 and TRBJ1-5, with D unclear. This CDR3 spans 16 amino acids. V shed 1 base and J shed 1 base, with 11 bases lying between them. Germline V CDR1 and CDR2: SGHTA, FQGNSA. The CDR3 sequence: CASSLGWRGSNQPQHF. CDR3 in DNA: TGTGCCAGCAGCTTAGGGTGGAGAGGGAGCAATCAGCCCCAGCATTTT.

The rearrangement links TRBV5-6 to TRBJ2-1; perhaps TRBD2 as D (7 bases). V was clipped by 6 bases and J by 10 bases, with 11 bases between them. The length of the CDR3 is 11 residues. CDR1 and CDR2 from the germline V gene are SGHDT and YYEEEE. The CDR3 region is CASTWGGEQFF. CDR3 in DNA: TGTGCCAGCACCTGGGGGGGCGAGCAGTTCTTC.

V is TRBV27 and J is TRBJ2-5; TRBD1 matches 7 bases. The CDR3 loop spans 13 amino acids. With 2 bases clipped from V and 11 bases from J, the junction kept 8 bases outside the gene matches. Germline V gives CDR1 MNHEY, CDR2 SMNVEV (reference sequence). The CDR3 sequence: CASSLRGQMEQYF. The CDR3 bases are TGTGCCAGCAGTTTAAGGGGACAGATGGAGCAGTACTTC.

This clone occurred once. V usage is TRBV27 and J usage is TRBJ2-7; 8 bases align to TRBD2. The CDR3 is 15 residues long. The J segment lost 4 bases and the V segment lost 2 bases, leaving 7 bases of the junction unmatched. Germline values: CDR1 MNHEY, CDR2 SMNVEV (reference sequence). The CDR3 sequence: CASSLEAGARYEQYF. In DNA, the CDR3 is TGTGCCAGCAGTTTAGAAGCGGGGGCCCGATACGAGCAGTACTTC.